This T cell receptor (beta chain) originates from a study of Ad26.COV2.S vaccination and SARS-CoV-2 variants. Study details: Of the COV1001 trial arms, the Ad26.COV2.S arm included the donor. Ad26.COV2.S given intramuscularly, once or twice 56 days apart.

TCRdb keeps only in-frame clones here, not all; method: immunoSEQ multiplex PCR. Here the sample spans approximately 480,000 clones, around nine tenths being singletons. Details on this clone: Its antigen is unknown.

This sample's treatment: around 19 received Ad26.COV2.S at low or high dose, single or two shots; several received placebo; per-sample allocation not given. The samples were gathered on day 63 after the first injection of vaccine or placebo. It was Wuhan-strain SARS-CoV-2 spike that the Ad26 vaccine vector expressed. Study-wide results and caveats: Vaccine recipients surpassed placebo recipients in spike-specific TCR breadth.

CDR3 length: 15 residues. V lost 4 bases and J lost 6, with 17 bases in between. Germline lookup yields CDR1 SGHAT and CDR2 FQDESV (reference sequence). The chain combines TRBV11-1 with TRBJ2-3, with TRBD1 as a possible D gene (7 bases). The TCR sequence derives from a person aged 18-65 years who received the Ad26.COV2.S COVID-19 vaccine or a placebo. The specimen was peripheral blood, collected in a trial of Ad26.COV2.S vaccine versus placebo. The DNA of the CDR3 is TGTGCCAGCAGCTCTTACAGGGGTCTAGCGGATACGCAGTATTTT. Protein: CASSSYRGLADTQYF.